Following are 13 T cell receptor beta chains from one sample sequenced in a study of shared clonotypes between healthy human individuals. Sequenced by immunoSEQ multiplex PCR; TCRdb stores in-frame clones only, minus some. The data contain roughly 380,000 clones, 90% to 98% of them seen just once; the ten biggest clones take up about 0.32%. The sample was memory CD8+ T cells sorted from blood. As to subset: CD45RO+ cells pooled with CCR7-negative TemRA cells. The receptor source for this set is a man younger than 40 in good health.

The rearrangement uses TRBV27 and TRBJ1-1; no reliable D call. Germline CDR1 reads MNHEY; CDR2 reads SMNVEV (reference sequence). V gave up 5 bases and J gave up 2 bases, with 21 bases separating them. The CDR3 sequence is 17 residues long. The CDR3 loop reads CASSRLQTGPRNTEAFF. In nucleotides, the CDR3 is TGTGCCAGCAGTAGACTTCAGACCGGGCCAAGAAACACTGAAGCTTTCTTT.

This chain joins TRBV28 and TRBJ2-7, with a possible D match to TRBD2 (7 bases). Germline V lookup: CDR1 MDHEN, CDR2 SYDVKM. This CDR3 spans 17 amino acids. V lost 1 base, J lost 2 bases, and 18 bases lay in between. The CDR3 DNA follows: TGTGCCAGCAGTTTATATAGGTTGCGGGGGCCTACCTACGAGCAGTACTTC. This translates into CASSLYRLRGPTYEQYF.

CDR3 in amino acids: CASSVDIGRTDTQYF. In DNA form, the CDR3 reads TGTGCCAGCAGCGTAGATATAGGTCGAACAGATACGCAGTATTTT. This chain uses TRBV9 with TRBJ2-3; D gene ambiguous. The CDR3 has 15 amino acids. The germline gives CDR1 SGDLS, CDR2 YYNGEE. The V gene lost 0 bases and the J gene lost 3 bases, with 11 bases spanning the gap.

The chain uses TRBV20-1 and TRBJ2-1; D uncertain. V lost 2 bases, J lost 9 bases, and 8 bases lay in between. This CDR3 comprises 11 residues. Germline V CDR1 and CDR2: DFQATT, SNEGSKA (reference sequence). The CDR3 sequence is CSARWWAEQFF. In nucleotides, the CDR3 is TGCAGTGCTAGATGGTGGGCTGAGCAGTTCTTC.

This clone was seen once. V usage is TRBV7-9 and J usage is TRBJ1-1; D might be TRBD1 (5 bases). V gave up 8 bases and J gave up 6 bases, with 13 bases separating them. There are 12 residues in the CDR3. Per the germline V gene, CDR1 is SEHNR and CDR2 is FQNEAQ (reference sequence). CDR3 protein: CASLGGRAEAFF. The CDR3 DNA reads as TGTGCCAGCCTCGGGGGAAGGGCTGAAGCTTTCTTT.

This chain links TRBV19 with TRBJ2-3; D is unclear. With 5 bases removed from V and 4 bases from J, the gap between germline ends came to 7 bases. CDR3 size: 12 residues. Germline-derived CDR1 and CDR2 are LNHDA and SQIVND (reference sequence). The CDR3 protein is CASSPSSDTQYF. The CDR3 region has the DNA TGTGCCAGTAGTCCCTCGTCAGATACGCAGTATTTT. Full variable domain (outside the CDR3, taken from reference TRBV19 and TRBJ2-3): DGGITQSPKYLFRKEGQNVTLSCEQNLNHDAMYWYRQDPGQGLRLIYYSQIVNDFQKGDIAEGYSVSREKKESFPLTVTSAQKNPTAFYLCASSPSSDTQYFGPGTRLTVL.

This clone occurred once. The V call is TRBV7-9, the J call TRBJ2-3; 8 bases are a match to TRBD1. CDR3 length: 16 amino acids. CDR1 SEHNR and CDR2 FQNEAQ come from the germline V gene (reference sequence). J lost 2 bases, V lost 4 bases, and 8 bases had no gene match. CDR3 coding DNA: TGTGCCAGCAGCTCAAACGGACAGGGTGCCACAGATACGCAGTATTTT. As protein: CASSSNGQGATDTQYF.

V gene TRBV6-4 combines with J gene TRBJ2-7, with D perhaps matching TRBD1 (5 bases). The CDR3 consists of 15 residues. V dropped 2 bases and J dropped 3 bases, with 14 bases sitting between them. Germline V gives CDR1 MRHNA, CDR2 SNTAGT. In nucleotides, the CDR3 is TGTGCCAGCAGTGACAAATCCCAAGGACACTACGAGCAGTACTTC. Amino acids: CASSDKSQGHYEQYF.

This clone has only one observation. J is TRBJ1-1 and V is TRBV28; a possible D gene is TRBD1 (5 bases). Germline V gene lookup returns CDR1 MDHEN and CDR2 SYDVKM. The CDR3 runs 13 residues. V dropped 7 bases and J dropped 6 bases, with 15 bases sitting between them. CDR3 DNA sequence: TGTGCCAGCATCCCGGGGGGAGGGTCTGAAGCTTTCTTT. This encodes CASIPGGGSEAFF.

The V gene is TRBV10-2, the J gene TRBJ1-2; D perhaps matches TRBD1 (6 bases). CDR3 length: 16 residues. V was clipped by 0 bases and J by 3 bases, with 14 bases between them. Germline V gene sequence: CDR1 WSHSY, CDR2 SAAADI. The CDR3 nucleotides read TGCGCCAGCAGTGAGTCGATCAGGGGCTCTCACTATGGCTACACCTTC. As protein: CASSESIRGSHYGYTF.

CDR3 sequence: CASSDAPSGRAGDGELFF. The CDR3 DNA reads TGTGCCAGCAGTGACGCCCCTAGCGGGAGGGCCGGGGACGGGGAGCTGTTTTTT. The V call is TRBV6-4, the J call TRBJ2-2; 12 nucleotides align to TRBD2. The length of the CDR3 is 18 residues. Unmatched junction bases numbered 11, after V lost 2 bases and J lost 7 bases. Germline CDR1 reads MRHNA; CDR2 reads SNTAGT.

The chain couples TRBV4-1 to TRBJ2-3, with 16 bases aligning to TRBD2. Per germline, CDR1 MGHRA and CDR2 YSYEKL. The CDR3 sequence is 16 residues long. J lost 5 bases, V lost 4 bases, and 3 bases had no gene match. The CDR3: CASSPGLAGGKDTQYF. CDR3 nucleotides: TGCGCCAGCAGCCCGGGACTAGCGGGAGGGAAAGATACGCAGTATTTT.

Turning to this clone: The sample has other DNA sequences that encode this CDR3 too. V is TRBV28 and J is TRBJ2-7, with D possibly matching TRBD2 (5 bases). V dropped 2 bases and J dropped 0 bases, with 5 bases sitting between them. Germline values: CDR1 MDHEN, CDR2 SYDVKM. The CDR3 is 13 amino acids. The CDR3 region is CASSLAGSYEQYF. The CDR3 region has the DNA TGTGCCAGCAGTTTAGCGGGCTCCTACGAGCAGTACTTC.